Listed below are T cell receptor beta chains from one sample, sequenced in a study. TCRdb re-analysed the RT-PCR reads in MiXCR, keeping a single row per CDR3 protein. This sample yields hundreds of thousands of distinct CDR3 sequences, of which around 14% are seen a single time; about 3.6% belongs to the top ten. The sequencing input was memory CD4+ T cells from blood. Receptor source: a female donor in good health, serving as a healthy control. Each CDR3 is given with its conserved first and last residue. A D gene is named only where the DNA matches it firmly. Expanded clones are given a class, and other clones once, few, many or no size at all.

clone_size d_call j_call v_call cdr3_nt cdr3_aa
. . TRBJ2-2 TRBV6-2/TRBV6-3 TGTGCCAGCAGTTCATATGGGGGGCGCGGAATGAACACCGGGGAGCTGTTTTTT CASSSYGGRGMNTGELFF
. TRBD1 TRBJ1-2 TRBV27 TGTGCCAGCAGCTCACAGGACAGGGATGGCTACACCTTC CASSSQDRDGYTF
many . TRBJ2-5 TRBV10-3 TGTGCCACCGGACCGCAAGAGACCCAGTACTTC CATGPQETQYF
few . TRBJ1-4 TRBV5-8 TGTGCCAGCAGCTGGGGGAGGACAACTAATGAAAAACTGTTTTTT CASSWGRTTNEKLFF
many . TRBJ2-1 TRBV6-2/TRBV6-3 TGTGCCAGCACCCACGGAGGGTACAATGAGCAGTTCTTC CASTHGGYNEQFF
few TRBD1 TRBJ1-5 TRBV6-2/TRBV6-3 TGTGCCAGCAGTCGCCGGGACAGGGTATACCAGCCCCAGCATTTT CASSRRDRVYQPQHF
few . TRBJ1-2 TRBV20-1 TGCAGTGCCTATAGACGGGATGGCTACACCTTC CSAYRRDGYTF
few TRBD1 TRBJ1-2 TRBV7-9 TGTGCCAGCAGCAACCAGGGACAGGGTGATGGCTACACCTTC CASSNQGQGDGYTF
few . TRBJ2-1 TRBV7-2 TGTGCCAGCAGGTTTACAGGGAGCTCCTACAATGAGCAGTTCTTC CASRFTGSSYNEQFF
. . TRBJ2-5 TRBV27 TGTGCCAGCAGCGAGACGGAGCAAGAGACCCAGTACTTC CASSETEQETQYF
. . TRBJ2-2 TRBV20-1 TGCAGTGCTAGAGCCCCCAGGGCAAGCGGCACCGGGGAGCTGTTTTTT CSARAPRASGTGELFF
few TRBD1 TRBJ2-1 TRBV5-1 TGCGCCAGCAGCTTGGAGACAGGGCGTCTGCAGCAGTTCTTC CASSLETGRLQQFF
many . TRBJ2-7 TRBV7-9 TGTGCCAGCAGCCGCATAGACTACGAGCAGTACTTC CASSRIDYEQYF
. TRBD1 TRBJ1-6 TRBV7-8 TGTGCCAGCAGCTCCCAAACAGGGGGCGCTTATAATTCACCCCTCCACTTT CASSSQTGGAYNSPLHF
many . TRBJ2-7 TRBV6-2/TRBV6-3 TGTGCCAGCAGCGCCTACTACGAGCAGTACTTC CASSAYYEQYF
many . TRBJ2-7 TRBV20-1 TGCAGTGTCGGTTACTACGAGCAGTACTTC CSVGYYEQYF
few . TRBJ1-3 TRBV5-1 TGCGCCAGCAGCGACCTTGCCTCTGGAAACACCATATATTTT CASSDLASGNTIYF
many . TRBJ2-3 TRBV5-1 TGCGCCAGCAGAATGTTGGGGGTCAGGGATACGCAGTATTTT CASRMLGVRDTQYF
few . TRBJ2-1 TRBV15 TGTGCCACCAGCAGAGATAGCGGAGGTGAGCAGTTCTTC CATSRDSGGEQFF
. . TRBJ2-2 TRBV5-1 TGCGCCAGCAGCTTGCTTATGGATGGCGGGGAGCTGTTTTTT CASSLLMDGGELFF
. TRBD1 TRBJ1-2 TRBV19 TGTGCCAGTAGTACTTTGGACAGGGGGCTCTATGGCTACACCTTC CASSTLDRGLYGYTF
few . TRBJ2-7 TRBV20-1 TGCAGTGCTACACATACCTCGGCCAGGGAGCAGTACTTC CSATHTSAREQYF
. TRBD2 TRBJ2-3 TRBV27 TGTGCCAGCGCGAGGGGACTAGCGACAGATACGCAGTATTTT CASARGLATDTQYF
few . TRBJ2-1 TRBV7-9 TGTGCCAGTACATCGATGGGGGGGCAGTTCTTC CASTSMGGQFF
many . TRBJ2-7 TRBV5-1 TGCGCCAGCAGCGGATGGGGTAGCGGTACCTACGAGCAGTACTTC CASSGWGSGTYEQYF
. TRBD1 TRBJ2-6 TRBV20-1 TGCAGTGCACAGGGGGCGCGCGGGGCCAACGTCCTGACTTTC CSAQGARGANVLTF
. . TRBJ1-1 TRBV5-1 TGCGCCAGCAGCCTAGAACACGGGAACACTGAAGCTTTCTTT CASSLEHGNTEAFF